The 8 T cell receptor beta chains reported below all come from one sample, sequenced in a study of Tregs in tolerant kidney transplant recipients. Repertoires were generated with immunoSEQ multiplex PCR, while TCRdb's copy carries only in-frame clones and drops some. The sample records about 18,000 clones, around four fifths being singletons. Sequenced material: Tregs from blood. The receptors come from a human donor in good health.

The gene calls are TRBV9 and TRBJ2-7; TRBD2 matches at 7 bases. Trimming at V came to 0 bases and at J to 3 bases, leaving 6 bases not matched to a gene. Germline values: CDR1 SGDLS, CDR2 YYNGEE. The CDR3 has 15 amino acids. The CDR3 region has the DNA TGTGCCAGCAGCGTAGGTCAGCGGGGAGACTACGAGCAGTACTTC. This sequence encodes CASSVGQRGDYEQYF.

The chain couples TRBV6-5 to TRBJ1-5; D perhaps matches TRBD1 (5 bases). The CDR3 spans 14 residues. The ends were cut back, 0 bases at V and 6 bases at J, with 9 bases in the middle. Germline V gives CDR1 MNHEY, CDR2 SVGAGI. CDR3 sequence reads: CASSYSAGTQPQHF. The CDR3 region has the DNA TGTGCCAGCAGTTACTCGGCGGGGACTCAGCCCCAGCATTTT.

The CDR3 sequence: CASSPDFYTGELFF. CDR3 nucleotides: TGTGCCAGCAGCCCGGACTTTTACACCGGGGAGCTGTTTTTT. The rearrangement links TRBV7-2 to TRBJ2-2; TRBD2 might be the D (5 bases). Germline V gene data show CDR1 as SGHTA and CDR2 as FQGNSA. Trimming cost V 5 bases and J 3 bases, with 10 bases left between them. The CDR3 totals 14 residues.

The rearrangement links TRBV7-4 to TRBJ2-1; D unclear. Between the trimmed V and J ends, which lost 3 bases and 4 bases, there was a span of 13 bases. Germline loops: CDR1 SGHVT, CDR2 SQSDAQ. The CDR3 totals 15 residues. The CDR3, as DNA: TGTGCCAGCAGCTTGAGGATTAGACAATACAATGAGCAGTTCTTC. Translating gives CASSLRIRQYNEQFF.

The gene calls are TRBV7-6 and TRBJ2-7; perhaps TRBD2 as D (7 bases). Between the trimmed V and J ends, which lost 3 bases and 7 bases, there was a span of 16 bases. Germline V gene data show CDR1 as SGHVS and CDR2 as FNYEAQ. The CDR3 length is 14 residues. The CDR3 region is CASSFYRGAEEQYF. The CDR3 DNA is TGTGCCAGCAGCTTCTATCGGGGGGCGGAGGAGCAGTACTTC.

The rearrangement links TRBV7-8 to TRBJ1-2; 9 nucleotides align to TRBD1. This CDR3 region has 13 residues. J gave up 7 bases and V 5 bases, and 5 bases lay outside the gene matches. Germline V CDR1 and CDR2: SGHVS, FQNEAQ. CDR3 DNA sequence: TGTGCCAGCAGCCGGACAGGGGAAGGTGGCTACACCTTC. Amino acids: CASSRTGEGGYTF. The full variable domain, completed using reference TRBV7-8 and TRBJ1-2, is GAGVSQSPRYKVAKRGQDVALRCDPISGHVSLFWYQQALGQGPEFLTYFQNEAQLDKSGLPSDRFFAERPEGSVSTLKIQRTQQEDSAVYLCASSRTGEGGYTFGSGTRLTVV.

This chain links TRBV6-5 with TRBJ2-3; 8 bases are shared with TRBD2. The CDR3 totals 15 residues. Germline V CDR1 and CDR2: MNHEY, SVGAGI. V was clipped by 2 bases and J by 7 bases; unmatched bases: 8. Written as DNA, the CDR3 is TGTGCCAGCAGTTACACGAGCGGGGGTGAGAATACGCAGTATTTT. Amino acid sequence: CASSYTSGGENTQYF.

DNA for the CDR3: TGTGCCAGCAGCTTAAACGGGCTAGATGCGGATACGCAGTATTTT. This translates into CASSLNGLDADTQYF. The chain uses TRBV7-3 and TRBJ2-3; unclear D gene. The CDR3 has 15 amino acids. The germline V gene encodes CDR1 SGHTA and CDR2 FQGTGA. V gave up 1 base and J gave up 6 bases, with 14 bases separating them.